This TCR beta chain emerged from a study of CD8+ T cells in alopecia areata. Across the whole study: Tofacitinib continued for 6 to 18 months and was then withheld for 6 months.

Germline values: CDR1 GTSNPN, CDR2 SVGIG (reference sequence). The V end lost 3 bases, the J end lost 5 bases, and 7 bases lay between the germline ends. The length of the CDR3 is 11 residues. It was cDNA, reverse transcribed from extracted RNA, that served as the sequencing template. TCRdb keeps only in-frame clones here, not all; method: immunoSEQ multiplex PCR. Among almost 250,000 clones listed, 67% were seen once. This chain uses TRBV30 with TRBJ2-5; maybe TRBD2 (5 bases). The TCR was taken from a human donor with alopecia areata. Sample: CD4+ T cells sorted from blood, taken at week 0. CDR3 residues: CAWRWRETQYF. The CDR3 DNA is TGTGCCTGGAGATGGAGGGAGACCCAGTACTTC. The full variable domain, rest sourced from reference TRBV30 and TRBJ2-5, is SQTIHQWPATLVQPVGSPLSLECTVEGTSNPNLYWYRQAAGRGLQLLFYSVGIGQISSEVPQNLSASRPQDRQFILSSKKLLLSDSGFYLCAWRWRETQYFGPGTRLLVL.